The clone carrying this T cell receptor (beta chain) appeared a few times. Its antigen remains unidentified. Graves' hyperthyroidism qualified as stable when ophthalmopathy did not progress within 18 months. This record comes from a study of T cells in Graves' hyperthyroidism and ophthalmopathy. The overall study: Any treatment followed the collection of peripheral blood at initial diagnosis. Broader study findings: Blood shared most expanded thyroid clonotypes above 0.001. Progression to ophthalmopathy was predicted a median of approximately 6.4 months early.

Amplification of TCR beta CDR3 regions was performed using RNA transcripts as template. An initial round of RT-PCR targeting the TCR CDR3 relied on the HTBI primer set. TCRdb ran MiXCR on the multiplex PCR reads and lists one entry per CDR3 protein. The sample has hundreds of thousands of distinct CDR3 sequences; less than 20% are singletons. The V and J ends lost 1 base and 5 bases, in that order; junction bases with no gene match: 1. The CDR3 runs to 15 residues. The source is a woman under 30 with Graves' hyperthyroidism. The chain is built from TRBV12-3 or TRBV12-4 and TRBJ2-3; 12 nucleotides align to TRBD2. The sequencing sample was made of blood. The CDR3 sequence: CASSLGTSGIDTQYF. The CDR3 nucleotides read TGTGCCAGCAGTTTAGGGACTAGCGGGATAGATACGCAGTATTTT.